The present T cell receptor beta chain was sequenced within a study of T cell repertoires in cytomegalovirus infection. Study summary: Researchers turned to recently identified HLA-C-restricted CMV epitopes as well as well-studied HLA-B-restricted ones. Indications came from public TCR beta signatures; they pointed to CMV infection and to a matching HLA type. General study points: Predominance within the ex vivo response was attributable to HLA-C-restricted CMV-specific TCR beta clonotypes.

The CDR3 loop spans 15 amino acids. CDR1 is LNHDA, CDR2 SQIVND, per germline (reference sequence). After removal of 5 bases from V and 3 bases from J, the junction contained 10 bases not matched to a gene. As concerns this clonotype: Its specificity is unknown.

TCRdb independently ran MiXCR on the reads; one entry per CDR3 protein. The sample consists of roughly 730,000 distinct CDR3 sequences, around 32% of them appearing once. This rearrangement joins TRBV19 to TRBJ2-7, with TRBD1 matching over 7 bases. The TCR sequence derives from a human donor in good health (CMV status not recorded). Some clones in this sample may be carry-over from other donors' samples. The sequences come from cultured PBMCs, collected from culture after CMV antigen stimulation. The CDR3 sequence is CASSPTGTAVYEQYF. The CDR3 nucleotides read TGTGCCAGTAGTCCAACGGGGACAGCCGTCTACGAGCAGTACTTC.